A single count supports the clone carrying this T cell receptor beta chain. Its antigen is not known. This sample is drawn from a study of cytomegalovirus exposure and HLA in healthy donors. Whole-study results and caveats: Approximately 18,000 TCR beta sequences were associated with HLA alleles at 0.05 false discovery rate in a later analysis. Earlier findings revealed that most TCR beta V segments proved productive either about 90% or about 30% of the time.

V dropped 5 bases and J dropped 2 bases, with 11 bases sitting between them. The CDR3 loop spans 14 amino acids. Germline loops: CDR1 SNHLY, CDR2 FYNNEI. PCR amplification relied on 60 Vbeta primers (plus 13 Jbeta primers). Data came from immunoSEQ multiplex PCR; TCRdb stores just in-frame clones and leaves some out. The sample carries about 130,000 clones, about four fifths recorded once. This rearrangement joins TRBV2 to TRBJ2-3, with D possibly TRBD2 on 5 matching bases. This sequence originates from a young man in good health and CMV-seronegative. Sequenced sample: PBMCs. CDR3 nucleotides: TGTGCCAGCAGTCCCCCCGGGAACACAGATACGCAGTATTTT. It translates to CASSPPGNTDTQYF.